These 32 T cell receptor beta chains came from one sample sequenced in a study of cytomegalovirus exposure and HLA in healthy donors (dated by TCRdb to about 2017). The library was produced with the immunoSEQ multiplex PCR assay. TCRdb mirrors the immuneACCESS table, restricted to in-frame sequences. Some clones are absent from its copies; in checked studies, under half trace to an unresolved V gene, and the reason for the others is unknown. The sample table holds some 160,000 clones, of which 88% were seen once. The ten largest account for under 3% of the sample. Input material: PBMCs. These receptors all stem from a young man in good health and CMV-seronegative.

This clone has a single count. Other DNA variants within this sample encode the same CDR3. The genes are TRBV6-5 and TRBJ1-1, with no clear D. The CDR3 totals 15 residues. V was pared by 0 bases and J by 0 bases, with 8 bases between. CDR1 is MNHEY, CDR2 SVGAGI, per germline. For the CDR3, the DNA is TGTGCCAGCAGTTACTCGCCAGGTATGAACACTGAAGCTTTCTTT. Translation: CASSYSPGMNTEAFF.

This clone occurred once. The chain uses TRBV19 and TRBJ1-5, with 7 nucleotides matching TRBD1. The CDR3 sequence is 15 residues long. With V trimmed by 7 bases and J by 1 base, 7 bases remained unmatched. Germline CDR1 is LNHDA and CDR2 is SQIVND (reference sequence). In DNA, the CDR3 is TGTGCCAGTAATCAACGGACAGGAAGCAATCAGCCCCAGCATTTT. Protein product: CASNQRTGSNQPQHF.

J is TRBJ2-1 and V is TRBV7-9, with 7 bases that match TRBD2. The germline V gene has CDR1 SEHNR and CDR2 FQNEAQ (reference sequence). The trim removed 6 bases at V and 4 bases at J, leaving 9 bases unmatched. The CDR3 has 15 residues. The DNA of the CDR3 is TGTGCCAGCAGAGACGGGCTAGCGGTATACAATGAGCAGTTCTTC. The encoded protein is CASRDGLAVYNEQFF.

The V and J genes are TRBV7-2 and TRBJ2-2; unclear D gene. Deletions cut 4 bases from V and 0 bases from J, with 9 bases between. The CDR3 has 15 amino acids. The germline V gene encodes CDR1 SGHTA and CDR2 FQGNSA. CDR3 protein: CASSSRVTNTGELFF. The DNA of the CDR3 is TGTGCCAGCAGCTCTAGAGTAACGAACACCGGGGAGCTGTTTTTT. Filled out from reference TRBV7-2 and TRBJ2-2, the complete variable domain reads GAGVSQSPSNKVTEKGKDVELRCDPISGHTALYWYRQSLGQGLEFLIYFQGNSAPDKSGLPSDRFSAERTGGSVSTLTIQRTQQEDSAVYLCASSSRVTNTGELFFGEGSRLTVL.

V usage is TRBV6-1 and J usage is TRBJ1-4, with 8 bases lining up with TRBD1. Losses at the gene ends were 4 bases for V and 8 bases for J; bases not matched to a gene: 9. Germline CDR1 reads MNHNS; CDR2 reads SASEGT. The CDR3 has 15 amino acids. The CDR3 coding sequence is TGTGCCAGCAGTGCCGACAGGGGACGACTAGAAAAACTGTTTTTT. The encoded protein is CASSADRGRLEKLFF.

CDR3 coding DNA: TGCGCCAGCAGCCAAGAAGCGTTGGGGAGCACTGAAGCTTTCTTT. It encodes CASSQEALGSTEAFF. The rearrangement links TRBV4-3 to TRBJ1-1; no clear D gene. Trimming removed 0 bases from V and 4 bases from J, with 12 bases in between. The CDR3 is made up of 15 amino acids. Germline lookup yields CDR1 LGHNA and CDR2 YSLEER.

About this clone itself: In the same sample, other DNA sequences code for this CDR3. The chain links TRBV7-2 to TRBJ1-5; D gene uncertain. CDR3 length: 13 residues. CDR1 SGHTA and CDR2 FQGNSA come from the germline V gene. V was pared by 2 bases and J by 4 bases, with 6 bases between. The CDR3 DNA follows: TGTGCCAGCAGCTTACGAGGAAATCAGCCCCAGCATTTT. Encoded protein: CASSLRGNQPQHF. The full variable domain, with the rest looked up from reference TRBV7-2 and TRBJ1-5, is GAGVSQSPSNKVTEKGKDVELRCDPISGHTALYWYRQSLGQGLEFLIYFQGNSAPDKSGLPSDRFSAERTGGSVSTLTIQRTQQEDSAVYLCASSLRGNQPQHFGDGTRLSIL.

The chain recombines TRBV7-9 with TRBJ2-1; no clear D gene. This CDR3 has 15 amino acids. Trimming shortened V by 1 base and J by 9 bases, and 16 bases separated the two germline ends. In germline, CDR1 is SEHNR, CDR2 FQNEAQ (reference sequence). The chain's CDR3 is CASSLDVRSVSEQFF. As DNA, the CDR3 is TGTGCCAGCAGCTTAGATGTTCGATCTGTTAGTGAGCAGTTCTTC.

This chain joins TRBV7-8 and TRBJ1-5; the D gene is possibly TRBD1 (6 bases). The CDR3 is made up of 14 amino acids. Per germline, CDR1 SGHVS and CDR2 FQNEAQ. V was pared by 8 bases and J by 7 bases, with 18 bases between. The CDR3 reads CASSLGGARQPQHF. The CDR3 DNA is TGTGCCAGCTCACTTGGGGGGGCCCGACAGCCCCAGCATTTT.

In its sample, this clone was seen once. This chain links TRBV29-1 with TRBJ2-1, with TRBD1 matching over 9 bases. From germline, CDR1 is SQVTM and CDR2 ANQGSEA. V was clipped by 3 bases and J by 9 bases; unmatched bases: 6. The CDR3 totals 13 residues. The chain's CDR3 is CSVDSTGQGEQFF. The CDR3 DNA reads TGCAGCGTTGACTCTACGGGACAGGGTGAGCAGTTCTTC.

The chain is built from TRBV4-3 and TRBJ2-3; a possible D gene is TRBD1 (5 bases). V lost 4 bases and J 0 bases, leaving 8 bases between the germline ends. The CDR3 covers 14 residues. Germline assignment: CDR1 LGHNA and CDR2 YSLEER. CDR3 in DNA: TGCGCCAGCAGCCGAGACAGTAGCACAGATACGCAGTATTTT. Amino acids: CASSRDSSTDTQYF.

The V gene is TRBV6-4, the J gene TRBJ1-1; 11 bases are a match to TRBD1. Germline loops: CDR1 MRHNA, CDR2 SNTAGT. The CDR3 covers 16 residues. J gave up 7 bases and V 5 bases, and 12 bases lay outside the gene matches. CDR3 in amino acids: CASSPGKGTGGREAFF. In DNA form, the CDR3 reads TGTGCCAGCAGTCCCGGTAAAGGGACAGGGGGTCGTGAAGCTTTCTTT.

This clone was recorded a few times. V gene TRBV18 combines with J gene TRBJ1-2; D is ambiguous. Trimming shortened V by 6 bases and J by 5 bases, and 13 bases separated the two germline ends. CDR1 is KGHSH and CDR2 is LQKENI in the germline V gene. The CDR3 covers 13 residues. The CDR3 sequence: CASSLESLYGYTF. For the CDR3, the DNA is TGTGCCAGCTCCCTGGAGTCACTATATGGCTACACCTTC. The full variable domain, in which reference TRBV18 and TRBJ1-2 provide the parts outside the CDR3, is NAGVMQNPRHLVRRRGQEARLRCSPMKGHSHVYWYRQLPEEGLKFMVYLQKENIIDESGMPKERFSAEFPKEGPSILRIQQVVRGDSAAYFCASSLESLYGYTFGSGTRLTVV.

The chain uses TRBV9 and TRBJ2-3; the D is unclear. The germline V gene has CDR1 SGDLS and CDR2 YYNGEE. The CDR3 consists of 15 residues. V shed 0 bases and J shed 0 bases, with 8 bases lying between them. The CDR3 reads CASSVAGRSTDTQYF. The DNA of the CDR3 is TGTGCCAGCAGCGTAGCTGGCAGGAGCACAGATACGCAGTATTTT.

The chain links TRBV4-2 to TRBJ1-2; TRBD1 matches at 7 bases. V lost 1 base to trimming and J lost 10 bases; unmatched junction nucleotides: 9. CDR3 length: 14 amino acids. From germline, CDR1 is LGHNA and CDR2 YNFKEQ. CDR3 DNA: TGTGCCAGCAGCCAAGCAGGGACAGAGCGTTTCTACACCTTC. This translates into CASSQAGTERFYTF.

The chain has TRBV5-4 and TRBJ2-7; possibly TRBD2 for D (7 bases). Trimming pared 3 bases from V and 0 bases from J, leaving 16 bases between. This CDR3 has 16 residues. CDR1 is SGHNT, CDR2 YYREEE, per germline (reference sequence). The DNA of the CDR3 is TGTGCCAGCAGCTCGGGGGCGGGGGTCCACTCCTACGAGCAGTACGTC. Its protein is CASSSGAGVHSYEQYV.

The chain employs TRBV4-1 and TRBJ1-1; D is possibly TRBD1 (5 bases). Germline values: CDR1 MGHRA, CDR2 YSYEKL. V was trimmed by 4 bases and J by 4 bases, leaving 16 bases between them. The CDR3 consists of 15 residues. CDR3 DNA sequence: TGCGCCAGCAGCCCTCTAGACAGAGATCTCACTGAAGCTTTCTTT. Translation: CASSPLDRDLTEAFF.

This clone has a single count. The junction shows a germline mismatch at one end, possibly a read error. The chain employs TRBV6-1 and TRBJ2-1; 7 bases are shared with TRBD1. Looked up from germline, CDR1 is MNHNS and CDR2 is SASEGT. The CDR3 has 18 amino acids. CDR3 amino acids: CASSEGKRTGRSYTEQFF. The CDR3 DNA sequence: TGTGCCAGCAGTGAAGGAAAGAGGACAGGAAGAAGTTACACTGAGCAGTTCTTC.

This chain links TRBV19 with TRBJ1-5, with 9 bases matching TRBD1. This CDR3 region has 17 residues. CDR1 and CDR2 from the germline V gene are LNHDA and SQIVND (reference sequence). Germline trimming cut 4 bases from V and 1 base from J; bases unmatched to any gene: 8. The chain's CDR3 is CASSTLQGAGSNQPQHF. DNA for the CDR3: TGTGCCAGTAGTACCCTACAGGGGGCCGGGAGCAATCAGCCCCAGCATTTT.

The rearrangement uses TRBV13 and TRBJ1-1; D possibly corresponds to TRBD1 (6 bases). V lost 5 bases and J lost 5, with 15 bases in between. The germline gives CDR1 PRHDT, CDR2 FYEKMQ (reference sequence). CDR3 size: 14 residues. The CDR3 here is CASSVRGIGTEAFF. CDR3 in DNA: TGTGCCAGCAGCGTTAGGGGGATTGGGACTGAAGCTTTCTTT.

The rearrangement uses TRBV28 and TRBJ2-7; D might be TRBD2 (6 bases). V lost 4 bases to trimming and J lost 0 bases, with 10 bases between them. The CDR3 is 14 amino acids. Germline CDR1 MDHEN, CDR2 SYDVKM. The CDR3 is CASSYLAVSYEQYF. CDR3 nucleotides: TGTGCCAGCAGTTACTTAGCGGTCTCCTACGAGCAGTACTTC.

The chain couples TRBV5-6 to TRBJ2-3, with 9 bases that match TRBD1. Germline CDR1 reads SGHDT; CDR2 reads YYEEEE. The CDR3 consists of 14 residues. V dropped 2 bases and J dropped 5; count of bases not matched to a gene: 3. The CDR3 coding sequence is TGTGCCAGCAGCTTTGGACAGGGGAGAGATACGCAGTATTTT. This codes for CASSFGQGRDTQYF.

The chain is built from TRBV18 and TRBJ2-3; 10 bases are a match to TRBD2. This CDR3 is 18 amino acids long. CDR1 and CDR2 from the germline V gene are KGHSH and LQKENI. The V gene end was trimmed by 4 bases and the J gene end by 1 base; junction bases not matched to a gene: 11. CDR3 protein: CASSRASGGRSGTDTQYF. The CDR3 DNA sequence: TGTGCCAGCTCACGGGCTAGCGGGGGCCGATCAGGCACAGATACGCAGTATTTT.

This chain uses TRBV27 with TRBJ2-1; D ambiguous. The germline V and J ends were trimmed by 0 bases and 2 bases, with 8 bases remaining between them. Germline V lookup: CDR1 MNHEY, CDR2 SMNVEV (reference sequence). The CDR3 is 15 amino acids. The CDR3 DNA reads as TGTGCCAGCAGTTTATCTGGCGGTCCCTACAATGAGCAGTTCTTC. Protein: CASSLSGGPYNEQFF.

The chain has TRBV11-2 and TRBJ2-2, with a possible D match to TRBD2 (5 bases). The germline V and J ends were trimmed by 5 bases and 4 bases, with 17 bases remaining between them. In germline, CDR1 is SGHAT, CDR2 FQNNGV. The CDR3 loop spans 16 amino acids. CDR3 DNA: TGTGCCAGCAGCCCGACTAACGTCCGTGCCACCGGGGAGCTGTTTTTT. It translates to CASSPTNVRATGELFF.

The rearrangement uses TRBV6-1 and TRBJ1-2; D is perhaps TRBD1 (5 bases). Germline-derived CDR1 and CDR2 are MNHNS and SASEGT. The CDR3 length is 13 residues. V was shortened by 6 bases and J by 1 base, with 9 bases between the two germline ends. Here the CDR3 DNA reads TGTGCCAGCAGCGAGACAGTTAACTATGGCTACACCTTC. Its translation is CASSETVNYGYTF.

The chain couples TRBV2 to TRBJ1-2; possibly TRBD1 for D (6 bases). CDR3 length: 12 amino acids. The V end was cut by 4 bases, the J end by 5 bases, with 8 bases between. Germline V gene sequence: CDR1 SNHLY, CDR2 FYNNEI. This CDR3 is CASSVTGYGYTF. The CDR3 region has the DNA TGTGCCAGCAGTGTTACAGGGTATGGCTACACCTTC.

J is TRBJ1-5 and V is TRBV6-1; a weak D match, TRBD1 (5 bases). V lost 9 bases and J lost 3, with 18 bases in between. The V gene's germline CDR1 is MNHNS and CDR2 SASEGT. The length of the CDR3 is 15 residues. The CDR3 nucleotides read TGTGCCAGTTTAAGGGGAACACAGGACAATCAGCCCCAGCATTTT. As protein: CASLRGTQDNQPQHF.

The chain employs TRBV10-1 and TRBJ2-3, with TRBD2 identical over 7 bases. V lost 8 bases and J lost 4; bases outside the gene matches: 15. Per the germline V gene, CDR1 is WNHNN and CDR2 is SYGVQD (reference sequence). The CDR3 has 16 residues. CDR3 nucleotides: TGCGCCAGCGCCGAAAATCGGGGAGGGCCGGCAGATACGCAGTATTTT. It yields the protein CASAENRGGPADTQYF.

The V and J genes are TRBV2 and TRBJ2-3; the D gene is possibly TRBD2 (7 bases). Germline CDR1 reads SNHLY; CDR2 reads FYNNEI. The CDR3 is made up of 19 amino acids. Between the trimmed V and J ends, which lost 2 bases and 4 bases, there was a span of 25 bases. This CDR3 reads CASSEQGAGAGVGSDTQYF. CDR3 nucleotides: TGTGCCAGCAGTGAACAGGGTGCGGGGGCGGGGGTTGGTTCAGATACGCAGTATTTT.

This rearrangement joins TRBV5-1 to TRBJ2-7; D may be TRBD2 (6 bases). Germline CDR1 reads SGHRS; CDR2 reads YFSETQ. This CDR3 spans 15 amino acids. V lost 0 bases, J lost 2 bases, and 12 bases lay in between. The CDR3 spells CASSLDLAAAYEQYF. In nucleotides, the CDR3 is TGCGCCAGCAGCTTGGATTTAGCGGCAGCCTACGAGCAGTACTTC. Looking up the rest from reference TRBV5-1 and TRBJ2-7 gives the full variable domain: KAGVTQTPRYLIKTRGQQVTLSCSPISGHRSVSWYQQTPGQGLQFLFEYFSETQRNKGNFPGRFSGRQFSNSRSEMNVSTLELGDSALYLCASSLDLAAAYEQYFGPGTRLTVT.

This clone was counted a single time. The chain combines TRBV29-1 with TRBJ1-5, with 7 bases that match TRBD1. Germline lookup yields CDR1 SQVTM and CDR2 ANQGSEA. The CDR3 runs 14 residues. Trimming cost V 6 bases and J 6 bases; bases outside gene matches: 11. Here the CDR3 DNA reads TGCAGCGTCACGACAGGGAGAGAAGGTCAGCCCCAGCATTTT. Amino acid sequence: CSVTTGREGQPQHF.